This TCR beta chain was observed in a study of blood T cell repertoires in COVID-19. Study background: Both acute and convalescent COVID-19 samples were obtained from the United States, Italy and Spain. The analysed material was cDNA or gDNA that came from T cells, B-cell-depleted T cells, or PBMCs.

The junction had 11 bases not matched to a gene; V was cut back by 1 base and J by 5 bases. The CDR3 extends over 17 amino acids. The germline V gene encodes CDR1 MNHNS and CDR2 SASEGT. The authors' processing: Amplified reference gene primers provided the basis for estimating nucleated cell counts. TCRdb's table, derived via immunoSEQ multiplex PCR, lists solely in-frame clones and lacks some. V, J and clone size reflect that table, while D and trimming were determined from the DNA. This sample carries 150,000 to 250,000 clones, 94% of them seen once, and the ten largest clones take 0.6% to 0.8%. The chain uses TRBV6-1 and TRBJ1-2; TRBD1 matches 9 bases. Sample: peripheral blood. The sequence was collected from a man aged 25 to 45 with COVID-19, enrolled during active disease. The DNA of the CDR3 is TGTGCCAGCAGTGAAGTAAATCGGATGGACAGGGGTTATGGCTACACCTTC. It translates to CASSEVNRMDRGYGYTF.